These 19 T cell receptor beta chains share one sample of origin, sequenced in a study of T cell repertoires in cytomegalovirus infection. TCRdb fed the reads into MiXCR, producing one record per CDR3 protein. This sample has approximately 730,000 distinct CDR3 sequences, with about 27% found just once. Their antigens remain unidentified. Here the sequenced sample was cultured CD8+ T cells from PBMCs, taken from culture after CMV antigen stimulation. The receptor set was obtained from a human donor in good health (CMV status not recorded). Some clones in this sample may be carry-over from other donors' samples.

This rearrangement joins TRBV6-5 to TRBJ2-3; 11 positions agree with TRBD2. CDR1 MNHEY and CDR2 SVGAGI come from the germline V gene. The ends lost 6 bases at V and 1 base at J; junction bases unmatched: 3. CDR3 size: 15 residues. The CDR3 sequence: CASRQGLAGTDTQYF. In nucleotides, the CDR3 is TGTGCCAGCAGACAGGGACTAGCGGGCACAGATACGCAGTATTTT.

The chain carries TRBV12-3 or TRBV12-4 and TRBJ2-1; 12 bases line up with TRBD2. With 3 bases clipped from V and 9 bases from J, the junction kept 9 bases outside the gene matches. This CDR3 contains 16 residues. CDR3 loop: CASSFPGLAGGGEQFF. The CDR3 nucleotides are TGTGCCAGCAGTTTTCCTGGGCTAGCGGGGGGGGGTGAGCAGTTCTTC.

In regard to this clonotype: A clone one base away is much larger, so this may be a read error. This chain links TRBV7-8 with TRBJ2-2; D call uncertain. CDR3 length: 13 residues. Trimming took 5 bases from V and 7 from J, leaving 11 bases between them. Germline assignment: CDR1 SGHVS and CDR2 FQNEAQ. CDR3 bases: TGTGCCAGCAGCCTACAATACATCGGGGAGCTGTTTTTT. This translates into CASSLQYIGELFF.

As to this clonotype: A much larger clone sits a single nucleotide away, making a read error possible. The chain joins TRBV28 to TRBJ1-2; the D is unclear. This CDR3 has 11 residues. The germline CDR1 and CDR2 sequences are MDHEN and SYDVKM. The CDR3 spells CACSLFYGYTF. The CDR3 DNA is TGTGCCTGCAGTTTATTTTATGGCTACACCTTC.

The chain joins TRBV7-9 to TRBJ1-2; perhaps TRBD1 as D (6 bases). CDR3 length: 15 residues. V was cut by 5 bases and J by 7 bases, with 20 bases left in between. Germline values: CDR1 SEHNR, CDR2 FQNEAQ (reference sequence). CDR3 DNA: TGTGCCAGCAGCCTCGCCGGGCCTGGGGGCGGTGGCTACACCTTC. Amino acid sequence: CASSLAGPGGGGYTF.

The table lists this clonotype with a few counts. The chain is built from TRBV6-5 and TRBJ1-5, with D unclear. The length of the CDR3 is 13 residues. The V gene lost 6 bases and the J gene lost 4 bases, with 10 bases spanning the gap. CDR1 is MNHEY, CDR2 SVGAGI, per germline. The CDR3: CASRGQINQPQHF. The CDR3 DNA reads TGTGCCAGCAGAGGGCAGATAAATCAGCCCCAGCATTTT.

This sequence joins TRBV6-2 or TRBV6-3 and TRBJ2-2; a possible D gene is TRBD1 (6 bases). The CDR3 is 17 amino acids. The germline V and J ends were trimmed by 0 bases and 1 base, with 12 bases remaining between them. Germline lookup yields CDR1 MNHEY and CDR2 SVGEGT. CDR3 in amino acids: CASSYSRTELNTGELFF. DNA for the CDR3: TGTGCCAGCAGTTACTCCCGGACAGAATTGAACACCGGGGAGCTGTTTTTT.

The rearrangement links TRBV4-2 to TRBJ1-5, with D possibly being TRBD1 (5 bases). The germline V gene encodes CDR1 LGHNA and CDR2 YNFKEQ. This CDR3 has 18 amino acids. Trimming cost V 4 bases and J 0 bases, with 19 bases left between them. The CDR3 DNA reads TGTGCCAGCAGCCCCCTAGGCGGGACGGAGATTAGCAATCAGCCCCAGCATTTT. The encoded protein is CASSPLGGTEISNQPQHF.

The J gene is TRBJ2-3, the V gene TRBV10-2; D is undetermined. This CDR3 region has 13 residues. Trimming pared 2 bases from V and 2 bases from J, leaving 5 bases between. Germline CDR1 and CDR2: WSHSY and SAAADI. CDR3 bases: TGCGCCAGCAGTGAGGGGTTCACAGATACGCAGTATTTT. It yields the protein CASSEGFTDTQYF.

The rearrangement links TRBV4-3 to TRBJ1-2; D not certain. The V and J ends lost 0 bases and 5 bases respectively, with 16 bases between them. The CDR3 is made up of 16 amino acids. CDR1 LGHNA and CDR2 YSLEER come from the germline V gene. The CDR3 DNA reads TGCGCCAGCAGCCAAGAACGGGCGACGGGAGGTTATGGCTACACCTTC. It translates to CASSQERATGGYGYTF.

V gene TRBV7-9 combines with J gene TRBJ1-1; 7 bases line up with TRBD1. CDR3 length: 14 residues. The germline CDR1 and CDR2 sequences are SEHNR and FQNEAQ (reference sequence). V lost 4 bases to trimming and J lost 12 bases; unmatched junction nucleotides: 14. CDR3 sequence reads: CASSSGPGQGETFF. Written as DNA, the CDR3 is TGTGCCAGCAGCTCAGGGCCTGGGCAGGGGGAGACTTTCTTT.

The chain carries TRBV9 and TRBJ1-2; D not resolved. V lost 0 bases, J lost 2 bases, and 8 bases lay in between. CDR1 SGDLS and CDR2 YYNGEE come from the germline V gene. The CDR3 covers 14 residues. This CDR3 reads CASSVDGKNYGYTF. The CDR3 DNA reads TGTGCCAGCAGCGTAGATGGCAAGAACTATGGCTACACCTTC.

This clonotype was counted ten times or more. This chain connects TRBV7-8 to TRBJ1-2; TRBD1 aligns across 10 bases. Per germline, CDR1 SGHVS and CDR2 FQNEAQ. The CDR3 length is 15 residues. The V segment lost 4 bases and the J segment 0 bases; nucleotides outside the gene matches: 2. Written as DNA, the CDR3 is TGTGCCAGCAGCTGGGACAGGGGAGCTAACTATGGCTACACCTTC. Residues: CASSWDRGANYGYTF.

The sample holds a few counts of this clonotype. The chain uses TRBV19 and TRBJ1-2, with D possibly being TRBD1 (5 bases). Germline CDR1 is LNHDA and CDR2 is SQIVND (reference sequence). Trimming pared 8 bases from V and 8 bases from J, leaving 12 bases between. CDR3 length equals 11 residues. The CDR3 DNA follows: TGTGCCAGTTTAACAGACAGCGGCTACACCTTC. This sequence encodes CASLTDSGYTF.

This clonotype was counted many times. This chain connects TRBV7-6 to TRBJ1-2; 8 bases agree with TRBD1. Germline V gives CDR1 SGHVS, CDR2 FNYEAQ. The CDR3 is 15 residues long. The V and J ends lost 4 bases and 0 bases, in that order; junction bases with no gene match: 4. CDR3 coding DNA: TGTGCCAGCAGCTCAAACAGGGGGGCTAACTATGGCTACACCTTC. It codes for CASSSNRGANYGYTF.

The J gene is TRBJ2-7, the V gene TRBV12-5; possibly TRBD1 for D (5 bases). V lost 5 bases, J lost 6 bases, and 5 bases lay in between. Germline assignment: CDR1 LGHNT and CDR2 FRNRAP. CDR3 length: 10 amino acids. The DNA of the CDR3 is TGTGCTAGTGGTCAGGGCGAGCAGTACTTC. Protein sequence: CASGQGEQYF.

CDR3 coding DNA: TGTGCCAGCAGTCCACAGGGTTATTATGGCTACACCTTC. Protein: CASSPQGYYGYTF. The chain uses TRBV6-6 and TRBJ1-2; D possibly corresponds to TRBD1 (6 bases). CDR1 and CDR2 from the germline V gene are MNHNY and SVGAGI (reference sequence). This CDR3 has 13 residues. V dropped 5 bases and J dropped 5 bases, with 12 bases sitting between them.

The chain combines TRBV7-6 with TRBJ2-1; 11 positions match TRBD2. V lost 4 bases, J lost 7 bases, and 9 bases stayed unmatched. The CDR3 totals 16 residues. Looked up from germline, CDR1 is SGHVS and CDR2 is FNYEAQ. CDR3 sequence reads: CASSSPSGGSGNEQFF. In DNA form, the CDR3 reads TGTGCCAGCAGCTCACCTAGCGGGGGGTCGGGGAATGAGCAGTTCTTC.

The CDR3 protein is CAISETGGTEAFF. The CDR3 nucleotides are TGTGCCATCAGTGAGACAGGTGGCACTGAAGCTTTCTTT. The chain employs TRBV10-3 and TRBJ1-1; the D gene is possibly TRBD1 (5 bases). Trimming left V 2 bases short and J 4 bases short, with 8 bases between. Germline CDR1 and CDR2: ENHRY and SYGVKD. This CDR3 is 13 amino acids long.